The 20 T cell receptor beta chains below come from one sample, sequenced in a study of shared T cell receptors in the human thymus. The table came from immunoSEQ multiplex PCR; TCRdb's copy has only in-frame clones and leaves some out. The data hold fewer than 700,000 clones, with 88% observed a single time. This sample also appeared in a second study, on human thymus T cells.

Sequenced: thymocytes. The receptors here all came from a boy less than two years old with a congenital heart defect.

The J gene is TRBJ1-4, the V gene TRBV28, with 9 bases lining up with TRBD1. The junction had 2 bases not matched to a gene; V was cut back by 3 bases and J by 6 bases. Germline V gene data show CDR1 as MDHEN and CDR2 as SYDVKM. CDR3 length: 14 residues. The CDR3 region has the DNA TGTGCCAGCAGTTTTTGGGACAGGGATGAAAAACTGTTTTTT. This encodes CASSFWDRDEKLFF. Full variable domain (rest looked up from reference TRBV28 and TRBJ1-4): DVKVTQSSRYLVKRTGEKVFLECVQDMDHENMFWYRQDPGLGLRLIYFSYDVKMKEKGDIPEGYSVSREKKERFSLILESASTNQTSMYLCASSFWDRDEKLFFGSGTQLSVL.

This sequence joins TRBV6-5 and TRBJ2-7; 12 bases map to TRBD2. V gave up 6 bases and J gave up 4 bases; unmatched junction bases: 4. The CDR3 consists of 14 residues. Per germline, CDR1 MNHEY and CDR2 SVGAGI. The CDR3 protein is CASRETSGSYEQYF. The CDR3 DNA sequence: TGTGCCAGCAGGGAGACTAGCGGGAGTTACGAGCAGTACTTC.

The V and J genes are TRBV7-2 and TRBJ1-5, with D possibly matching TRBD1 (6 bases). This CDR3 is built from 17 residues. Germline loops: CDR1 SGHTA, CDR2 FQGNSA. Trimming took off 5 bases at V and 0 bases at J, with 17 bases between the two ends. DNA of the CDR3: TGTGCCAGCAGCCCCAGCGGGGGCAGAGATAGCAATCAGCCCCAGCATTTT. Encoded protein: CASSPSGGRDSNQPQHF.

The J gene is TRBJ2-7, the V gene TRBV1; TRBD2 reflects the table's D call only, with no check against the DNA. TRBV1 has pseudogene status. CDR3 size: 14 residues. As DNA, the CDR3 is TGCACCAGCAGCCAAACGGGGGGATCCTACGAGCAGTACTTC. Protein: CTSSQTGGSYEQYF.

This rearrangement joins TRBV29-1 to TRBJ2-7; D call uncertain. Germline lookup yields CDR1 SQVTM and CDR2 ANQGSEA. CDR3 length equals 12 residues. Trimming took 6 bases from V and 2 from J, leaving 11 bases between them. In DNA, the CDR3 is TGCAGCGTCGTTACGGTCACCTACGAGCAGTACTTC. Protein product: CSVVTVTYEQYF.

The count of this clone is one. Distinct nucleotide sequences in the sample also encode this CDR3. V and J are TRBV9 and TRBJ2-1, with D hard to call. CDR1 is SGDLS and CDR2 is YYNGEE in the germline V gene. This CDR3 spans 14 amino acids. Trimming removed 0 bases from V and 5 bases from J, with 9 bases in between. The CDR3 is CASSVAGSDNEQFF. As DNA, the CDR3 is TGTGCCAGCAGCGTAGCCGGGTCAGACAATGAGCAGTTCTTC.

The genes are TRBV4-3 and TRBJ2-1; 12 positions match TRBD2. Germline-derived CDR1 and CDR2 are LGHNA and YSLEER. With 4 bases clipped from V and 7 bases from J, the junction kept 5 bases outside the gene matches. The CDR3 has 15 residues. CDR3 region: CASSLGLAGGNEQFF. The CDR3 DNA reads TGCGCCAGCAGCCTGGGCCTAGCGGGGGGGAATGAGCAGTTCTTC.

V usage is TRBV6-4 and J usage is TRBJ2-5; D gene ambiguous. The germline CDR1 and CDR2 sequences are MRHNA and SNTAGT. The CDR3 extends over 12 amino acids. V was pared by 11 bases and J by 2 bases, with 12 bases between. The CDR3 protein is CAQVEQQETQYF. CDR3 sequence (DNA): TGTGCCCAGGTTGAACAGCAAGAGACCCAGTACTTC.

In this sample, this clone turned up a few times. The rearrangement uses TRBV27 and TRBJ2-7; 7 nucleotides agree with TRBD1. The germline CDR1 and CDR2 sequences are MNHEY and SMNVEV (reference sequence). The CDR3 loop spans 12 amino acids. V dropped 6 bases and J dropped 5; count of bases not matched to a gene: 4. CDR3 protein: CASRGQSHEQYF. CDR3 DNA sequence: TGTGCCAGCAGGGGACAGTCCCACGAGCAGTACTTC.

This clone showed up just once. This sequence joins TRBV4-3 and TRBJ2-1, with TRBD2 matching 9 bases. Germline V CDR1 and CDR2: LGHNA, YSLEER. This CDR3 is built from 17 residues. Germline trimming cut 0 bases from V and 7 bases from J; bases unmatched to any gene: 10. CDR3 residues: CASSQDKSSGSGNEQFF. The CDR3 DNA follows: TGCGCCAGCAGCCAAGATAAGAGTAGCGGGAGTGGGAATGAGCAGTTCTTC.

The rearrangement links TRBV5-8 to TRBJ2-3; 7 bases align to TRBD1. The CDR3 spans 13 residues. Germline V gene lookup returns CDR1 SGHTS and CDR2 YDEGEE. The CDR3 DNA sequence: TGTGCAGGGGGCAGGAGGAGGTCAAATACGCAGTATTTT. Amino acid sequence: CAGGRRRSNTQYF.

CDR3 coding DNA: TGTGCCAGCAGCTTCCAGGGGGTAGAGACCCAGTACTTC. This codes for CASSFQGVETQYF. The chain has TRBV7-9 and TRBJ2-5; 7 bases line up with TRBD1. This CDR3 is built from 13 residues. Germline V lookup: CDR1 SEHNR, CDR2 FQNEAQ (reference sequence). V lost 3 bases and J lost 4; bases outside the gene matches: 2.

This clone showed up just once. The CDR3, as DNA: TGCGCCAGCAGCCTTGGGACAGGGGCCGGGAATGAGCAGTTCTTC. This codes for CASSLGTGAGNEQFF. This rearrangement joins TRBV4-3 to TRBJ2-1; 10 nucleotides match TRBD1. The ends lost 4 bases at V and 7 bases at J; junction bases unmatched: 7. The germline CDR1 and CDR2 sequences are LGHNA and YSLEER. The CDR3 extends over 15 amino acids.

The chain links TRBV25-1 to TRBJ2-2; no clear D. Germline V lookup: CDR1 MGHDK, CDR2 SYGVNS. The CDR3 is 13 amino acids. V lost 6 bases and J 4 bases, leaving 9 bases between the germline ends. The DNA of the CDR3 is TGTGCCAGCAGCGAAGTCTTCACCGGGGAGCTGTTTTTT. As protein: CASSEVFTGELFF.

The count of this clone is one. V gene TRBV5-6 combines with J gene TRBJ2-2; D is perhaps TRBD2 (5 bases). V lost 0 bases and J lost 1, with 7 bases in between. CDR1 SGHDT and CDR2 YYEEEE come from the germline V gene. This CDR3 has 15 amino acids. The CDR3 protein is CASSLASGNTGELFF. CDR3 nucleotides: TGTGCCAGCAGCTTGGCGAGCGGGAACACCGGGGAGCTGTTTTTT.

The chain carries TRBV4-1 and TRBJ1-2; unclear D gene. CDR1 is MGHRA and CDR2 is YSYEKL in the germline V gene. V dropped 1 base and J dropped 0 bases, with 9 bases sitting between them. CDR3 length equals 15 residues. CDR3: CASSQGPVTNYGYTF. CDR3 DNA sequence: TGCGCCAGCAGCCAAGGTCCGGTGACTAACTATGGCTACACCTTC.

The rearrangement joins TRBV2 to TRBJ2-1, with 10 bases lining up with TRBD2. Germline CDR1 is SNHLY and CDR2 is FYNNEI. This CDR3 spans 18 amino acids. J was trimmed by 0 bases and V by 5 bases; bases with no gene match: 10. CDR3 sequence reads: CASSLRSGRTHSYNEQFF. For the CDR3, the DNA is TGTGCCAGCAGTCTCCGTAGCGGGAGGACTCACTCCTACAATGAGCAGTTCTTC.

The rearrangement links TRBV12-5 to TRBJ1-1; D is perhaps TRBD1 (5 bases). The CDR3 is 15 residues long. Germline-derived CDR1 and CDR2 are LGHNT and FRNRAP. V dropped 4 bases and J dropped 1 base, with 13 bases sitting between them. DNA for the CDR3: TGTGCTAGTGGTTCCCAGGGAGGACGGAACACTGAAGCTTTCTTT. Its protein is CASGSQGGRNTEAFF.

V and J are TRBV4-3 and TRBJ2-3; D is unclear. The V gene's germline CDR1 is LGHNA and CDR2 YSLEER. Trimming pared 0 bases from V and 2 bases from J, leaving 9 bases between. The CDR3 extends over 15 amino acids. CDR3 sequence (DNA): TGCGCCAGCAGCCAAGACAGGCAGTCCACAGATACGCAGTATTTT. Amino acid sequence: CASSQDRQSTDTQYF.

The chain couples TRBV18 to TRBJ1-5; D not certain. V lost 3 bases, J lost 0 bases, and 9 bases lay in between. The CDR3 runs 15 residues. Germline V gene lookup returns CDR1 KGHSH and CDR2 LQKENI. The CDR3 protein is CASSPTPYSNQPQHF. CDR3 in DNA: TGTGCCAGCTCACCGACACCGTATAGCAATCAGCCCCAGCATTTT.